This TCR beta chain was captured in a study of blood T cell repertoires in COVID-19. About the study: Nucleic acid was either cDNA or gDNA, and it came from T cells, B-cell-depleted T cells, or PBMCs.

As regards this clone: At one end the junction does not follow the germline gene, possibly because of a read error.

The participants were between roughly 18 and 90 years old and came from roughly 25 US areas. Original processing methods: By means of reference gene primer amplification, nucleated cell counts were estimated. The data were produced by immunoSEQ multiplex PCR, yet TCRdb's version contains in-frame clones alone and is incomplete. V, J and clone size reflect that table, while D and trimming were determined from the DNA. The table shows roughly 220,000 clones, with around 85% occurring only once. The CDR3 totals 17 residues. The V gene's germline CDR1 is MGHRA and CDR2 YSYEKL. This clonotype was sampled from a woman aged 40 to 49 with acute COVID-19. The chain joins TRBV4-1 to TRBJ1-1; 7 bases align to TRBD1. Sequences were obtained from PBMCs or T cells enriched from blood (not recorded which). The DNA of the CDR3 is TGCGCCAGCAGCCACCCCAGGGGGAACAGGGAGAACGCTGAAGCTTTCTTT. It codes for CASSHPRGNRENAEAFF.